Following are 6 T cell receptor beta chains from one sample sequenced in a study of T cells after yellow fever vaccination. TCRdb re-called the 5' RACE reads through MiXCR, storing one row per CDR3 protein. The sample comprises about 350,000 distinct CDR3 sequences, about 12% of which are singletons, and 3.2% rests with the top ten. Sequencing was performed on CD4+ T cells sorted from PBMCs, taken 15 days after the yellow fever booster vaccination. The source is a man aged 18 to 29 who received the YFV17D yellow fever vaccine.

This clonotype has a handful of counts. J is TRBJ2-1 and V is TRBV28, with D possibly being TRBD2 (5 bases). Trimming took off 6 bases at V and 4 bases at J, with 16 bases between the two ends. This CDR3 region has 15 residues. The V gene's germline CDR1 is MDHEN and CDR2 SYDVKM. The CDR3 nucleotides read TGTGCCAGCAGCACACCAGGAGGATCTTACAATGAGCAGTTCTTC. Residues: CASSTPGGSYNEQFF.

The chain employs TRBV7-2 and TRBJ1-1; D not resolved. This CDR3 is 15 amino acids long. With 2 bases removed from V and 1 base from J, the gap between germline ends came to 11 bases. The germline V gene encodes CDR1 SGHTA and CDR2 FQGNSA. The CDR3 nucleotides are TGTGCCAGCAGCTTAATGTTGTCAGGGAACACTGAAGCTTTCTTT. Residues: CASSLMLSGNTEAFF.

The chain couples TRBV2 to TRBJ1-2; TRBD1 might be the D (5 bases). Germline V gene data show CDR1 as SNHLY and CDR2 as FYNNEI. Trimming left V 10 bases short and J 7 bases short, with 19 bases between. This CDR3 is 13 amino acids long. The CDR3 coding sequence is TGTGCCACGGAATCGCAGGGTATGAGTGGCTACACCTTC. Translation: CATESQGMSGYTF.

J is TRBJ1-4 and V is TRBV4-2; 7 nucleotides align to TRBD1. This CDR3 region has 14 residues. Trimming cost V 2 bases and J 8 bases; bases outside gene matches: 5. The germline CDR1 and CDR2 sequences are LGHNA and YNFKEQ. As DNA, the CDR3 is TGTGCCAGCAGCCAAACAGGGGTGAAGGAAAAACTGTTTTTT. Translation gives CASSQTGVKEKLFF.

The V and J genes are TRBV4-3 and TRBJ1-1; no clear D gene. Trimming pared 0 bases from V and 5 bases from J, leaving 16 bases between. CDR3 size: 16 residues. CDR1 is LGHNA and CDR2 is YSLEER in the germline V gene. The CDR3 nucleotides are TGCGCCAGCAGCCAAGATGCGAGGGCCGGTCGGACTGAAGCTTTCTTT. This codes for CASSQDARAGRTEAFF.

The J gene is TRBJ2-7, the V gene TRBV4-1; no definite D call. The CDR3 covers 14 residues. V was clipped by 1 base and J by 5 bases, with 12 bases between them. Germline V lookup: CDR1 MGHRA, CDR2 YSYEKL. The CDR3 nucleotides are TGCGCCAGCAGCCAAGTAGGGTCCCGAAACGAGCAGTACTTC. It yields the protein CASSQVGSRNEQYF.